This record looks at one TCR beta chain sequence and its context. This specimen belongs to a study of blood T cell repertoires in COVID-19. Turning to the study itself: Specimens from acute and convalescent COVID-19 originated in the United States, Italy and Spain. Sample material is recorded as cDNA or gDNA derived from T cells, B-cell-depleted T cells, or PBMCs.

Libraries were prepared by immunoSEQ multiplex PCR; TCRdb keeps only in-frame clonotypes and omits some of them. The sample lists about 240,000 clones; 86% were seen once. Germline V gene sequence: CDR1 MNHEY, CDR2 SMNVEV (reference sequence). This CDR3 comprises 14 residues. The ends were cut back, 6 bases at V and 3 bases at J, with 15 bases in the middle. The sequenced sample was peripheral blood. This clonotype was sampled from a woman between 45 and 60 years old with COVID-19, enrolled during active disease. V and J are TRBV27 and TRBJ2-7; TRBD1 might be the D (6 bases). CDR3 nucleotides: TGTGCCAGCAGGCCTAGACAGGATCACTACGAGCAGTACTTC. Residues: CASRPRQDHYEQYF.